One and the same sample provided the 20 T cell receptor beta chains below, sequenced in a study of blood T cell repertoires in COVID-19. The protocol was immunoSEQ multiplex PCR, while the TCRdb copy is restricted to in-frame clones and leaves out a portion. The data contain about 210,000 clones, 92% of them seen just once; the ten biggest clones take up about 1.3%. Sequencing used peripheral blood. Source of these receptors: a young man with acute or convalescent COVID-19.

The chain has TRBV3-1 (or the pseudogene TRBV3-2) and TRBJ1-3; 9 bases are a match to TRBD1. Germline lookup yields CDR1 LGHDT and CDR2 YNNKEL (reference sequence). The ends lost 4 bases at V and 7 bases at J; junction bases unmatched: 8. The CDR3 is 15 amino acids. CDR3 coding DNA: TGTGCCAGCAGCCTTGGTTGGACAGGGGCGAACACCATATATTTT. It codes for CASSLGWTGANTIYF.

V gene TRBV30 combines with J gene TRBJ2-2; TRBD2 matches 8 bases. Trimming removed 5 bases from V and 4 bases from J; junction bases left unmatched: 3. The CDR3 extends over 13 amino acids. Germline lookup yields CDR1 GTSNPN and CDR2 SVGIG (reference sequence). In DNA form, the CDR3 reads TGTGCCTGGGCCGGACTAGCCACCGGGGAGCTGTTTTTT. It codes for CAWAGLATGELFF.

The chain employs TRBV28 and TRBJ2-1; TRBD1 matches at 12 bases. The CDR3 is 15 residues long. V lost 6 bases to trimming and J lost 8 bases; unmatched junction nucleotides: 8. The germline gives CDR1 MDHEN, CDR2 SYDVKM. CDR3 region: CASRSGTGGMYEQFF. CDR3 DNA: TGTGCCAGCAGATCCGGGACAGGGGGCATGTATGAGCAGTTCTTC.

The chain is built from TRBV29-1 and TRBJ1-1; the match to TRBD1 covers 9 bases. The ends lost 6 bases at V and 0 bases at J; junction bases unmatched: 5. Per the germline V gene, CDR1 is SQVTM and CDR2 is ANQGSEA. This CDR3 contains 14 residues. CDR3 sequence: CSVQGQGLNTEAFF. The CDR3 DNA reads TGCAGCGTCCAGGGACAGGGATTGAACACTGAAGCTTTCTTT.

The V call is TRBV20-1, the J call TRBJ1-2; unclear D gene. Germline loops: CDR1 DFQATT, CDR2 SNEGSKA (reference sequence). The CDR3 length is 13 residues. Trimming shortened V by 3 bases and J by 0 bases, and 8 bases separated the two germline ends. The CDR3: CSASGPSNYGYTF. The CDR3 coding sequence is TGCAGTGCTAGTGGTCCATCTAACTATGGCTACACCTTC.

A few counts support this clone. The chain couples TRBV28 to TRBJ1-6; the match to TRBD1 covers 12 bases. V shed 4 bases and J 10 bases; nucleotides not matched to a gene: 2. The CDR3 runs to 14 residues. CDR1 MDHEN and CDR2 SYDVKM come from the germline V gene. The CDR3: CASSWGQGASPLHF. DNA for the CDR3: TGTGCCAGCAGTTGGGGACAGGGGGCCTCACCCCTCCACTTT.

A remark on this clone: Other DNA sequences from this sample encode an identical CDR3 as well. The V and J genes are TRBV7-3 and TRBJ1-6; TRBD1 matches at 8 bases. With V trimmed by 2 bases and J by 7 bases, 4 bases remained unmatched. This CDR3 comprises 15 residues. Germline loops: CDR1 SGHTA, CDR2 FQGTGA. CDR3 DNA sequence: TGTGCCAGCAGCTTATTGTCAGGGGGCAATTCACCCCTCCACTTT. This sequence encodes CASSLLSGGNSPLHF.

The chain carries TRBV19 and TRBJ1-1; weak D call: TRBD1 (5 bases). The V gene lost 9 bases and the J gene lost 4 bases, with 9 bases spanning the gap. Germline V CDR1 and CDR2: LNHDA, SQIVND (reference sequence). This CDR3 has 11 residues. CDR3 DNA sequence: TGTGCCAGGTCGGGGGGCACTGAAGCTTTCTTT. This codes for CARSGGTEAFF.

The chain carries TRBV9 and TRBJ1-4; the match to TRBD1 covers 7 bases. This CDR3 region has 14 residues. CDR1 is SGDLS and CDR2 is YYNGEE in the germline V gene. J gave up 5 bases and V 0 bases, and 1 base lay outside the gene matches. CDR3 in amino acids: CASSVDRGNEKLFF. The DNA for the CDR3 is TGTGCCAGCAGCGTAGACAGGGGCAATGAAAAACTGTTTTTT.

This chain links TRBV6-4 with TRBJ1-3; D call uncertain. The V gene's germline CDR1 is MRHNA and CDR2 SNTAGT. CDR3 length equals 14 residues. V lost 9 bases and J 4 bases, leaving 16 bases between the germline ends. The CDR3 region has the DNA TGTGCCAGAAGGAGATTTGGTCCCGGAAACACCATATATTTT. This gives the protein CARRRFGPGNTIYF.

V is TRBV14 and J is TRBJ1-5; TRBD1 might be the D (5 bases). The CDR3 runs 13 residues. CDR1 is SGHDN, CDR2 FVKESK, per germline. Trimming stripped 4 bases from V and 8 bases from J, with 12 bases between. In DNA form, the CDR3 reads TGTGCCAGCAGCCGGGGACTGGCGGAGCCCCAGCATTTT. It translates to CASSRGLAEPQHF. Full variable domain (outside the CDR3, taken from reference TRBV14 and TRBJ1-5): EAGVTQFPSHSVIEKGQTVTLRCDPISGHDNLYWYRRVMGKEIKFLLHFVKESKQDESGMPNNRFLAERTGGTYSTLKVQPAELEDSGVYFCASSRGLAEPQHFGDGTRLSIL.

This sequence joins TRBV11-3 and TRBJ2-1, with 11 positions matching TRBD1. Germline V lookup: CDR1 SGHNT, CDR2 YENEEA. The CDR3 loop spans 14 amino acids. The ends lost 6 bases at V and 7 bases at J; junction bases unmatched: 5. CDR3 in DNA: TGTGCCAGCAGTAACCGGGACAGGGGGAATGAGCAGTTCTTC. Residues: CASSNRDRGNEQFF.

The rearrangement joins TRBV6-5 to TRBJ2-3, with a weak D call TRBD1 (6 bases). V lost 2 bases and J lost 5, with 14 bases in between. The length of the CDR3 is 15 residues. In germline, CDR1 is MNHEY, CDR2 SVGAGI. The CDR3 nucleotides are TGTGCCAGCAGTTACATGAAAGGGGGTAGAGATACGCAGTATTTT. Encoded protein: CASSYMKGGRDTQYF.

V and J are TRBV15 and TRBJ2-7; possible D gene TRBD1, 5 bases. CDR1 and CDR2 from the germline V gene are LNHNV and YYDKDF (reference sequence). The CDR3 consists of 14 residues. V lost 1 base and J lost 2, with 9 bases in between. DNA for the CDR3: TGTGCCACCAGCAGAGGGCAGGACACCTACGAGCAGTACTTC. Translated, it gives CATSRGQDTYEQYF. Filled out from reference TRBV15 and TRBJ2-7, the complete variable domain reads DAMVIQNPRYQVTQFGKPVTLSCSQTLNHNVMYWYQQKSSQAPKLLFHYYDKDFNNEADTPDNFQSRRPNTSFCFLDIRSPGLGDTAMYLCATSRGQDTYEQYFGPGTRLTVT.

V is TRBV10-1 and J is TRBJ2-6; 10 nucleotides agree with TRBD1. V gave up 9 bases and J gave up 2 bases; unmatched junction bases: 7. CDR1 is WNHNN, CDR2 SYGVQD, per germline (reference sequence). This CDR3 region has 16 residues. The CDR3 nucleotides read TGCGCCAGTTCCACCGACAGGGGGCCTGGGGCCAACGTCCTGACTTTC. Translating gives CASSTDRGPGANVLTF.

This chain connects TRBV29-1 to TRBJ1-2, with unresolved D. This CDR3 comprises 13 residues. Trimming removed 4 bases from V and 5 bases from J, with 14 bases in between. The V gene's germline CDR1 is SQVTM and CDR2 ANQGSEA. The CDR3 is CSVASAVYYGYTF. As DNA, the CDR3 is TGCAGCGTTGCCTCGGCGGTTTATTATGGCTACACCTTC. The whole variable domain, remainder taken from reference TRBV29-1 and TRBJ1-2, is SAVISQKPSRDICQRGTSLTIQCQVDSQVTMMFWYRQQPGQSLTLIATANQGSEATYESGFVIDKFPISRPNLTFSTLTVSNMSPEDSSIYLCSVASAVYYGYTFGSGTRLTVV.

The CDR3 sequence is CASSTGQGMFNQPQHF. The CDR3 nucleotides are TGTGCCAGCAGCACCGGGCAGGGAATGTTCAATCAGCCCCAGCATTTT. The chain couples TRBV5-8 to TRBJ1-5, with D maybe TRBD1 (5 bases). The germline gives CDR1 SGHTS, CDR2 YDEGEE. This CDR3 is built from 16 residues. V was clipped by 4 bases and J by 3 bases, with 17 bases between them.

The chain recombines TRBV3-1 (or the pseudogene TRBV3-2) with TRBJ2-5, with 11 nucleotides matching TRBD2. The germline V gene encodes CDR1 LGHDT and CDR2 YNNKEL (reference sequence). The CDR3 loop spans 15 amino acids. V was clipped by 3 bases and J by 5 bases; unmatched bases: 5. The CDR3 DNA sequence: TGTGCCAGCAGCCAGCCGACTAGCGGGATCGAGACCCAGTACTTC. Amino acid sequence: CASSQPTSGIETQYF.

The chain links TRBV29-1 to TRBJ1-1; D gene ambiguous. The CDR3 length is 14 residues. Trimming took off 8 bases at V and 4 bases at J, with 20 bases between the two ends. The germline V gene encodes CDR1 SQVTM and CDR2 ANQGSEA. CDR3 nucleotides: TGCAGCTCTGCACTAGCAAAAGCGGGCACTGAAGCTTTCTTT. Protein sequence: CSSALAKAGTEAFF.

This clone occurred a few times. The same CDR3 can be traced to other DNA sequences in this sample. This rearrangement joins TRBV9 to TRBJ1-6, with D uncertain. V was cut by 0 bases and J by 8 bases, with 12 bases left in between. The germline V gene has CDR1 SGDLS and CDR2 YYNGEE. The CDR3 sequence is 15 residues long. Here the CDR3 DNA reads TGTGCCAGCAGCGTAGCGGGCCCCGGGGATTCACCCCTCCACTTT. Translating it yields CASSVAGPGDSPLHF. Full variable domain (outside the CDR3, taken from reference TRBV9 and TRBJ1-6): DSGVTQTPKHLITATGQRVTLRCSPRSGDLSVYWYQQSLDQGLQFLIQYYNGEERAKGNILERFSAQQFPDLHSELNLSSLELGDSALYFCASSVAGPGDSPLHFGNGTRLTVT.